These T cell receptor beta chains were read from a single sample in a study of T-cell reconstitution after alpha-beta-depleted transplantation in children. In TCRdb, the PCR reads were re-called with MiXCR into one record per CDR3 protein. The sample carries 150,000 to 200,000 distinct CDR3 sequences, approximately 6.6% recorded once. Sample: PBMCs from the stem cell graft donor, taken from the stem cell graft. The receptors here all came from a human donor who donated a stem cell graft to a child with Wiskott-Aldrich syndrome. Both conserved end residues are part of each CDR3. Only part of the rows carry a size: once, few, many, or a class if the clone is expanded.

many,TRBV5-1,CASSRGGQIPTYEQYF
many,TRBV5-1,CASSPGQYLDEETQYF
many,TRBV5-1,CASSLGLAGGPDTQYF
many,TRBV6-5,CASSYSGGAGYGYTF
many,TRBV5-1,CASSLPSQLYGYTF
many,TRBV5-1,CASSRTPGRTDYNEQFF
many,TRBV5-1,CASTKTGAYNEQFF
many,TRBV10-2,CATALEGTGIDNEQFF
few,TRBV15,CATSRDPRAGASSGANVLTF
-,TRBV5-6,CASSRGGQLEAFF
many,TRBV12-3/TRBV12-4,CASSLASYEQYF
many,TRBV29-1,CSVARTGLSTEAFF
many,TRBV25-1,CASSDTASGSRYEQFF
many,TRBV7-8,CASSPRPPTYEQYF
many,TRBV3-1,CASSQGRSYPTSEAFF
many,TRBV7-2,CASSSGQGYYGYTF
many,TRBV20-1,CSATGGPTYEQYF
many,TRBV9,CASTPRGLINEQFF
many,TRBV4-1,CASSPLGEKLFF
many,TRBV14,CASSPMYGDRTYGYTF
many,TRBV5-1,CASSFYRRNQPQHF
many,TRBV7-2,CASSLKTGAWTYGYTF
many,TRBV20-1,CSATRPTSGTDTQYF
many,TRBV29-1,CSVAARLNTEAFF
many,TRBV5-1,CASSLVRQDSYEQYF
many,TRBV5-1,CASSLDGPSGANVLTF
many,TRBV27,CASSFYGANVLTF
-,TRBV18,CASSPSFPGQFLF
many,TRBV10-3,CAISGSRVNETQYF
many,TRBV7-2,CASSLVSVTNSPLHF
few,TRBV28,CASSPAGLINYGYTF
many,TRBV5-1,CASSQTAINTEAFF
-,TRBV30,CAWSLTGWAGELFF
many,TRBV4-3,CASSLGGGRAPLHF
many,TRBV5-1,CASSIARLGGTGELFF
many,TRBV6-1,CASSGRDRGVLKTQYF
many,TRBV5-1,CASSLVGGSNSNQPQHF
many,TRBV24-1,CATSGLYTEAFF
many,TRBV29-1,CSVISRQGKNIQYF
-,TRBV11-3,CASSSGGTSNEQFF
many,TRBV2,CASSGDSLREQFF
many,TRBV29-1,CSAGLAGGNEQFF
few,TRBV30,CAWSSWGTEAFF
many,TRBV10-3,CAISVVELAGDYEQYF
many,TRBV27,CASSAGTSGRTASYNEQFF
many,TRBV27,CASKAGRRSNEKLFF
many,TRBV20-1,CSAVRPSSYEQYF
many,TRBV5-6,CASSLVAPTDTQYF
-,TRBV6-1,CASRKQGLGGNQPQHF
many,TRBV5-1,CASSLGAYEQYF
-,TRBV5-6,CASSFWWGSNQPQHF